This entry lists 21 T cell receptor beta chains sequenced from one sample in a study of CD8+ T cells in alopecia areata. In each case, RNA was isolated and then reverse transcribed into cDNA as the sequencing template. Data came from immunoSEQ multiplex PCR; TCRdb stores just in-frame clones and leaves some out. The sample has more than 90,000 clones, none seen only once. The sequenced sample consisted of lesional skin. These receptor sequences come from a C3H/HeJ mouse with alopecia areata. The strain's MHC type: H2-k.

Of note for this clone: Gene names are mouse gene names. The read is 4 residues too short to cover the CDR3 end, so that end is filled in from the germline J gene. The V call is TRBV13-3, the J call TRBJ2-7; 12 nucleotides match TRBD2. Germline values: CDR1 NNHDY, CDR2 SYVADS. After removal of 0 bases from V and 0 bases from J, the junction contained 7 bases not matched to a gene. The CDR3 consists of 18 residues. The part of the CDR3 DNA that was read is TGTGCCAGCAGTGATGAGGGACTGGGGGGTCTTGTCTCCTAT. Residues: CASSDEGLGGLVSY. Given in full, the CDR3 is CASSDEGLGGLVSYEQYF.

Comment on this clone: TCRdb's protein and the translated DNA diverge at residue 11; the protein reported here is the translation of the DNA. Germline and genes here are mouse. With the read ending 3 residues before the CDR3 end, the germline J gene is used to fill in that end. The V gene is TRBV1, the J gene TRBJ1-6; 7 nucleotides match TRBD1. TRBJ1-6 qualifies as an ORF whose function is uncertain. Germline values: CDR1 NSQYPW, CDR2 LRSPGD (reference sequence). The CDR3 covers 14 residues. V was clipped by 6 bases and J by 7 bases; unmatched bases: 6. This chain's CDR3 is CTCRDRVGNSPLYF. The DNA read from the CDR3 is TGCACCTGCAGAGACAGGGTGGGGAATTCGCCC.

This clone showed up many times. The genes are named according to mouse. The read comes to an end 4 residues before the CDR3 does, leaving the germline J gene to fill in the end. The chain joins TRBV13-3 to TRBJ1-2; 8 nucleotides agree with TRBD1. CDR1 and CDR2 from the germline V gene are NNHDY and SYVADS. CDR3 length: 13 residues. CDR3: CASRAGGESDYTF. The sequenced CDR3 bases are TGTGCCAGCAGGGCAGGGGGCGAGTCC.

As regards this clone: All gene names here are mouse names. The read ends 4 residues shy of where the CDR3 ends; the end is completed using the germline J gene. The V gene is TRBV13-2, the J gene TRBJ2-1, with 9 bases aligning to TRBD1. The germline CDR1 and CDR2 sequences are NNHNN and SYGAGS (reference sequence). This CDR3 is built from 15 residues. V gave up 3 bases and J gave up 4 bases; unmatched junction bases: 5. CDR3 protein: CASGAGTGSYAEQFF. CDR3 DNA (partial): TGTGCCAGCGGTGCCGGGACAGGGTCATATGCT.

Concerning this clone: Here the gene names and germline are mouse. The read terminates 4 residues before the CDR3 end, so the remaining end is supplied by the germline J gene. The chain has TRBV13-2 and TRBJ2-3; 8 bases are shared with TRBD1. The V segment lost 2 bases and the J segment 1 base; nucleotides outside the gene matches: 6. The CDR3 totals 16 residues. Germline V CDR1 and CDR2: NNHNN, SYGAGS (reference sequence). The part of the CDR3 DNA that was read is TGTGCCAGCGGTGACCTTCAGGGGGCCGGTGCAGAA. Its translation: CASGDLQGAGAE. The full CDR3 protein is CASGDLQGAGAETLYF.

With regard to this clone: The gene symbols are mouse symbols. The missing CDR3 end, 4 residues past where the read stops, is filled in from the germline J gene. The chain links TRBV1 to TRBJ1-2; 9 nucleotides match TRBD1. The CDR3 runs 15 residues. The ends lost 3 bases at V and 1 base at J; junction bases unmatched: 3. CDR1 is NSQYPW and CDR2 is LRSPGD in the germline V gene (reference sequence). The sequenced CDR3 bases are TGCACCTGCAGTGCGCGGGACAGGGAAAACTCC. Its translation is CTCSARDRENS. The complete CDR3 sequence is CTCSARDRENSDYTF.

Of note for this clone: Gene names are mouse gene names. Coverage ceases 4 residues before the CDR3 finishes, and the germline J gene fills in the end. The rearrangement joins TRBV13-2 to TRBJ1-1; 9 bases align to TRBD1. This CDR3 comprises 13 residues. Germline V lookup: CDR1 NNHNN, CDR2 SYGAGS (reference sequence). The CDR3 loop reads CASGRTGVAEVFF. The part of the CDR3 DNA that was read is TGTGCCAGCGGCCGGACAGGGGTGGCA.

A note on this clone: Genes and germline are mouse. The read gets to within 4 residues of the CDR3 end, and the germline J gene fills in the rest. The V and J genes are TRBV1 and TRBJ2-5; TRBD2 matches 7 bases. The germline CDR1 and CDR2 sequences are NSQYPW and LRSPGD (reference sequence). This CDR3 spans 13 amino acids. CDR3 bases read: TGCACCTGCAGGATGGGGGGAAAAGAC. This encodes CTCRMGGKD. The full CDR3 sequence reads CTCRMGGKDTQYF.

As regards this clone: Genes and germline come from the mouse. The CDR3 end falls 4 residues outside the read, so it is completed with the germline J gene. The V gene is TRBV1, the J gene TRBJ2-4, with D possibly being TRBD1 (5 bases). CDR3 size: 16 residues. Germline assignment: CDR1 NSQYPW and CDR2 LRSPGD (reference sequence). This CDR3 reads CTCSAGFQDKTNTLYF. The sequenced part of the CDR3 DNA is TGCACCTGCAGTGCAGGCTTCCAGGACAAAACAAAC. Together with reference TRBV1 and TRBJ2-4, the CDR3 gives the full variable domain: VTLLEQNPRWRLVPRGQAVNLRCILKNSQYPWMSWYQQDLQKQLQWLFTLRSPGDKEVKSLPGADYLATRVTDTELRLQVANMSQGRTLYCTCSAGFQDKTNTLYFGAGTRLSVL.

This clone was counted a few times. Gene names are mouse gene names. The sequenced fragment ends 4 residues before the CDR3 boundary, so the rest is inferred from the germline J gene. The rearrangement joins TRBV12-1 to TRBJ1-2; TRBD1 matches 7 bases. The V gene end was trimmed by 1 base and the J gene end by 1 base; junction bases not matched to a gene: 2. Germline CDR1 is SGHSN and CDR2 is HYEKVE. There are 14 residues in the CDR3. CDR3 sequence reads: CASSLAGGNSDYTF. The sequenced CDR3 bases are TGTGCCAGCTCTCTAGCAGGGGGAAACTCC.

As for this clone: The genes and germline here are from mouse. CDR3 in amino acids: CASSMDWGASAETLYF. CDR3 DNA (partial): TGTGCCAGCAGCATGGACTGGGGGGCTAGTGCAGAA. The V and J genes are TRBV19 and TRBJ2-3; 11 bases are a match to TRBD2. Read coverage stops 4 residues before the CDR3 terminus; the germline J gene supplies the remainder. The CDR3 has 16 residues. Germline CDR1 is FNHDT and CDR2 is SITEND (reference sequence). V dropped 5 bases and J dropped 0; count of bases not matched to a gene: 5.

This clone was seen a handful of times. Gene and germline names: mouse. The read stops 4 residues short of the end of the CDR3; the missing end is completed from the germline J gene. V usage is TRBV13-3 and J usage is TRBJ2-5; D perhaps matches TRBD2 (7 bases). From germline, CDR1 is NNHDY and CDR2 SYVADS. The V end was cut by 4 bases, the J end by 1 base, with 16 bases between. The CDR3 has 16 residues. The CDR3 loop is CASSPPFWGHQDTQYF. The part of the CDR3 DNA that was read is TGTGCCAGCAGTCCACCCTTCTGGGGGCACCAAGAC. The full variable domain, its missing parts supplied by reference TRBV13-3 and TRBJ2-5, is EAAVTQSPRSKVAVTGGKVTLSCHQTNNHDYMYWYRQDTGHGLRLIHYSYVADSTEKGDIPDGYKASRPSQENFSLILELASLSQTAVYFCASSPPFWGHQDTQYFGPGTRLLVL.

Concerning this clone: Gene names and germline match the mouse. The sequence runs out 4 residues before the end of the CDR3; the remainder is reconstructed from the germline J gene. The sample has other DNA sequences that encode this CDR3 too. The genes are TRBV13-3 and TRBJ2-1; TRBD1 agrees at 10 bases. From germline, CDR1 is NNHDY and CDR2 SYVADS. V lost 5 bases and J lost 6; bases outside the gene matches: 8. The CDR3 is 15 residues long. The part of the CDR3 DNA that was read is TGTGCCAGCAGCGCCGGGACAGGGGTAGGTGCT. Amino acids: CASSAGTGVGA. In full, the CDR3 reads CASSAGTGVGAEQFF.

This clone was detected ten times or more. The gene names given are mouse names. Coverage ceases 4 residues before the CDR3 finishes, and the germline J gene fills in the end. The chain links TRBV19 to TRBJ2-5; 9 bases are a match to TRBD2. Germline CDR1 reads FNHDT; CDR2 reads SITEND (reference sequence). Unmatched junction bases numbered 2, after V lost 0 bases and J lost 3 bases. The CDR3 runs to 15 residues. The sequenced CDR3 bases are TGTGCCAGCAGTATAGGACTGGGGGTACAAGAC. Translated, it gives CASSIGLGVQD. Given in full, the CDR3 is CASSIGLGVQDTQYF.

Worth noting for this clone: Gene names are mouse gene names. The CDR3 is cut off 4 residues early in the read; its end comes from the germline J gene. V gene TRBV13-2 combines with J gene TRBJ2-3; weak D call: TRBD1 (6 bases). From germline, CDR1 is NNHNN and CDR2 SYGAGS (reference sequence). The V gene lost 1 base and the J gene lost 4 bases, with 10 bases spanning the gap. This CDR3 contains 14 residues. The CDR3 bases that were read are TGTGCCAGCGGTGATATCAGGGGTTCAGAA. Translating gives CASGDIRGSE. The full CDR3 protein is CASGDIRGSETLYF.

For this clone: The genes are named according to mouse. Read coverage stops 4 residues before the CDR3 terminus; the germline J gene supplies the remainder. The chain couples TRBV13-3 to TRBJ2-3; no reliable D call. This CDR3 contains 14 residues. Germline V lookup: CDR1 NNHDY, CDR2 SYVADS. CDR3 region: CASSGQKVGETLYF. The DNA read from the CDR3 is TGTGCCAGCAGTGGACAAAAAGTAGGAGAA.

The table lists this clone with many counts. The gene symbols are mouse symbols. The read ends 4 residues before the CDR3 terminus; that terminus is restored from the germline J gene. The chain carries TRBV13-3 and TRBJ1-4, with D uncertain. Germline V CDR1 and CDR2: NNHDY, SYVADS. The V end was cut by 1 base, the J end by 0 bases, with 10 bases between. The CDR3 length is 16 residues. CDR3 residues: CASSDPGRISNERLFF. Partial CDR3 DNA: TGTGCCAGCAGTGATCCAGGAAGAATTTCCAACGAA.

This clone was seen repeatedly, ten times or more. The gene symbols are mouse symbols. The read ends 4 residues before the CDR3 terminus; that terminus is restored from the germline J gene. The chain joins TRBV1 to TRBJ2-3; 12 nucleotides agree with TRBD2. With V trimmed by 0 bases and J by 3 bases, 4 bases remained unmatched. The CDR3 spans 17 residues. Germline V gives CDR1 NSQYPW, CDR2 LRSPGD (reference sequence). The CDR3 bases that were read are TGCACCTGCAGTGCAGATGGGGGACTGGGGGGCGCAGAA. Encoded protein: CTCSADGGLGGAE. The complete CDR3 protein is CTCSADGGLGGAETLYF.

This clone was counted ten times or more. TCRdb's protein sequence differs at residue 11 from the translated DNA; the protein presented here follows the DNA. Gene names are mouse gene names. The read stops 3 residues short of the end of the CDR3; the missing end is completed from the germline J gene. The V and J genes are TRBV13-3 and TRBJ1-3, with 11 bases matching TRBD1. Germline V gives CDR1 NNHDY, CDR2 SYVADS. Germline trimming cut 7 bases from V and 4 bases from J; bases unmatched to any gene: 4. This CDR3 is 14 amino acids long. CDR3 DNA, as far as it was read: TGTGCCAGCGGGGGACAGGGGGTGGGAAATACG. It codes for CASGGQGVGNT. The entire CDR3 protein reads CASGGQGVGNTLYF.

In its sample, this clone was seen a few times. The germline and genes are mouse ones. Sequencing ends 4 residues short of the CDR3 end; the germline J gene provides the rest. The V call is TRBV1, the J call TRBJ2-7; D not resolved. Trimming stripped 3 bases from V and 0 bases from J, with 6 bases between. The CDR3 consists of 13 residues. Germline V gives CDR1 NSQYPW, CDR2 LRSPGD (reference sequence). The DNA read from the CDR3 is TGCACCTGCAGTGCCCTGGTCTCCTAT. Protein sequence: CTCSALVSY. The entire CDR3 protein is CTCSALVSYEQYF.

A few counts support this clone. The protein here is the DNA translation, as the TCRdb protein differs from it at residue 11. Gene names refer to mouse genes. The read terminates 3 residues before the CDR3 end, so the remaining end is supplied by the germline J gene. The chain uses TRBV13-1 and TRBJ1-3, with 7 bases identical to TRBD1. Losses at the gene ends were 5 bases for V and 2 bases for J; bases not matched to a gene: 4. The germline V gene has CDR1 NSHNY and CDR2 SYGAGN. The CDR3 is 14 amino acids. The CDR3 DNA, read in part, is TGTGCCAGCAGAGCCGGGACAGCTGGAAATACG. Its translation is CASRAGTAGNT. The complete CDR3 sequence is CASRAGTAGNTLYF.